These T cell receptor beta chains were read from a single sample in a study of shared clonotypes between healthy human individuals. The data were produced by immunoSEQ multiplex PCR, yet TCRdb's version contains in-frame clones alone and is incomplete. The sample lists about 820,000 clones; 80% to 95% were seen once. The sequenced material came from naive CD8+ T cells sorted from blood. The receptor source for this set is a man under 40 in good health. Each CDR3 is given with its conserved first and last residue.

J	V	CDR3
TRBJ2-1	TRBV4-3	CASSQDTWTSGTINEQFF
TRBJ2-1	TRBV9	CASSVVGRGGSGNEQFF
TRBJ2-1	TRBV4-1	CASSWGLASYNEQFF
TRBJ2-1	TRBV29-1	CSVIGVSYNEQFF
TRBJ2-1	TRBV27	CASSSRPSEVNEQFF
TRBJ2-5	TRBV5-1	CASSLAVAGYLQETQYF
TRBJ2-7	TRBV7-7	CASSLNLGGYEQYF
TRBJ2-4	TRBV7-2	CASSLEGTLGGAKNIQYF
TRBJ1-2	TRBV2	CASSELPGQARLYGYTF
TRBJ1-5	TRBV27	CASRGQAISNQPQHF
TRBJ1-2	TRBV6-5	CASRTLGAVYGYTF
TRBJ1-3	TRBV9	CASSVGTAGNTIYF
TRBJ2-7	TRBV27	CASSIGNRAYEQYF
TRBJ2-7	TRBV2	CASSERSGGNYEQYF
TRBJ2-7	TRBV7-6	CASSFGENGYEQYF
TRBJ2-4	TRBV28	CASSLHYIQYF
TRBJ2-3	TRBV2	CASPLGQRGDTQYF
TRBJ2-2	TRBV7-2	CASSSVSYTGELFF
TRBJ1-1	TRBV5-8	CASSRMGVGTEAFF
TRBJ1-1	TRBV25-1	CASSGTYRTEAFF
TRBJ2-7	TRBV4-2	CASSQQPTGAGVHEQYF
TRBJ2-5	TRBV13	CASRGEGETQYF
TRBJ2-1	TRBV27	CASSFYGGTSVHNEQFF
TRBJ2-3	TRBV27	CASSSLGLAELDF
TRBJ2-7	TRBV7-2	CASSLSLAGRSYEQYF
TRBJ2-1	TRBV19	CASSISGDEQFF
TRBJ2-7	TRBV27	CASSGRDRGREQYF
TRBJ2-4	TRBV5-5	CASTGEAKNIQYF
TRBJ1-1	TRBV5-1	CASSDRIAQNTEAFF
TRBJ1-1	TRBV27	CASSLSPNTEAFF
TRBJ1-2	TRBV25-1	CASMSSNYGYTF
TRBJ2-7	TRBV2	CASILLAAGLSYEQYF
TRBJ2-1	TRBV7-9	CASSLSPNEQFF